The clone carrying this T cell receptor beta chain was detected only a few times. This entry is derived from a study of blood T cell repertoires in COVID-19. Overall study: Sites in the United States, Italy and Spain provided acute and convalescent COVID-19 samples. From T cells, B-cell-depleted T cells, or PBMCs came the material, which was cDNA or gDNA.

Assay used: immunoSEQ multiplex PCR; TCRdb lists only in-frame clones, some missing. The table has 130,000 or so clones, 80% to 90% seen once. Unmatched junction bases numbered 2, after V lost 6 bases and J lost 4 bases. This CDR3 has 12 amino acids. Germline assignment: CDR1 MNHEY and CDR2 SMNVEV (reference sequence). All enrollees were about 18 to 89 years old and from 24 US areas. V is TRBV27 and J is TRBJ2-7, with 8 bases lining up with TRBD2. The sequence came from a middle-aged man with acute COVID-19. What was sequenced was PBMCs or T cells enriched from blood (not recorded which). CDR3 sequence: CASSREGYEQYF. DNA for the CDR3: TGTGCCAGCAGCCGGGAGGGTTACGAGCAGTACTTC.